This passage covers 6 T cell receptor beta chains from one sample sequenced in a study of a mutant IDH1 vaccine in newly diagnosed glioma. Time point specified: week 47, end of study. In every dose of vaccine, 300 ug of mutant IDH1 20-mer peptide was given alongside topical imiquimod. The antigens for these receptors are not known. TCRdb's table, derived via immunoSEQ multiplex PCR, lists solely in-frame clones and lacks some. This table has 35,000 to 45,000 clones, roughly 70% appearing once. The specimen comprised PBMCs, sampled from a glioma patient whose treatment included an IDH1 peptide vaccine. Receptors were obtained from a middle-aged man with glioma.

The chain carries TRBV30 and TRBJ1-4; TRBD1 agrees at 8 bases. This CDR3 is 14 amino acids long. The J segment lost 8 bases and the V segment lost 5 bases, leaving 10 bases of the junction unmatched. Germline V gene lookup returns CDR1 GTSNPN and CDR2 SVGIG (reference sequence). CDR3 sequence: CAWGRQGQGEKLFF. In nucleotides, the CDR3 is TGTGCCTGGGGACGACAGGGGCAGGGGGAAAAACTGTTTTTT. Full variable domain (missing parts from reference TRBV30 and TRBJ1-4): SQTIHQWPATLVQPVGSPLSLECTVEGTSNPNLYWYRQAAGRGLQLLFYSVGIGQISSEVPQNLSASRPQDRQFILSSKKLLLSDSGFYLCAWGRQGQGEKLFFGSGTQLSVL.

This chain joins TRBV19 and TRBJ1-5; 8 bases are shared with TRBD1. CDR1 is LNHDA, CDR2 SQIVND, per germline (reference sequence). With 6 bases clipped from V and 0 bases from J, the junction kept 4 bases outside the gene matches. CDR3 length: 15 amino acids. CDR3 DNA: TGTGCCAGTAGGCCCACAGGGGGTAGCAATCAGCCCCAGCATTTT. It yields the protein CASRPTGGSNQPQHF.

This sequence joins TRBV7-9 and TRBJ1-2; weak D call: TRBD1 (5 bases). This CDR3 has 12 amino acids. Germline V CDR1 and CDR2: SEHNR, FQNEAQ (reference sequence). Trimming removed 6 bases at V and 5 bases at J, with 10 bases between. The CDR3 sequence is CASSRDGYGYTF. In DNA, the CDR3 is TGTGCCAGCAGTAGGGACGGATATGGCTACACCTTC.

The CDR3 nucleotides are TGCGCCAGAGTGATAGACGTCTTAGGTCGTACTAGCGGGAGGGGGGTATTCAATGAGCAGTTCTTC. It codes for CARVIDVLGRTSGRGVFNEQFF. The J gene is TRBJ2-1, the V gene TRBV5-1; 13 nucleotides line up with TRBD2. J lost 6 bases, V lost 8 bases, and 29 bases had no gene match. The CDR3 consists of 22 residues. CDR1 is SGHRS and CDR2 is YFSETQ in the germline V gene.

The V and J genes are TRBV6-6 and TRBJ2-7; no clear D gene. The V end lost 1 base, the J end lost 5 bases, and 9 bases lay between the germline ends. The CDR3 contains 13 residues. CDR1 and CDR2 from the germline V gene are MNHNY and SVGAGI (reference sequence). CDR3 DNA: TGTGCCAGCAGTTACTTTTCAAGGGACGAGCAGTACTTC. As protein: CASSYFSRDEQYF.

This chain joins TRBV6-6 and TRBJ2-1; TRBD2 aligns across 10 bases. The J segment lost 0 bases and the V segment lost 6 bases, leaving 2 bases of the junction unmatched. Germline lookup yields CDR1 MNHNY and CDR2 SVGAGI (reference sequence). This CDR3 is built from 15 residues. CDR3 protein: CASRLAGGSYNEQFF. CDR3 in DNA: TGTGCCAGCAGATTAGCGGGAGGCTCCTACAATGAGCAGTTCTTC.